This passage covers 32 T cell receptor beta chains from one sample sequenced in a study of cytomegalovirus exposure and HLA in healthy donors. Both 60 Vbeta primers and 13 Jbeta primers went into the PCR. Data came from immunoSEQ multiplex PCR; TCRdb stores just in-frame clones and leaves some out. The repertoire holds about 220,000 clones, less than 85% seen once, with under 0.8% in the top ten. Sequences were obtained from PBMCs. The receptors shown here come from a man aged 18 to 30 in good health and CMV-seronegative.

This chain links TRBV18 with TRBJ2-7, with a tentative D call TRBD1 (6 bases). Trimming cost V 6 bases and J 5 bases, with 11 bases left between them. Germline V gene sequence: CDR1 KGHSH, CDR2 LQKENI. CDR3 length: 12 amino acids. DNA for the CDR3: TGTGCCAGCTCCCGCAGGGGAAACGAGCAGTACTTC. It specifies CASSRRGNEQYF. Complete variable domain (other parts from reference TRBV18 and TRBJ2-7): NAGVMQNPRHLVRRRGQEARLRCSPMKGHSHVYWYRQLPEEGLKFMVYLQKENIIDESGMPKERFSAEFPKEGPSILRIQQVVRGDSAAYFCASSRRGNEQYFGPGTRLTVT.

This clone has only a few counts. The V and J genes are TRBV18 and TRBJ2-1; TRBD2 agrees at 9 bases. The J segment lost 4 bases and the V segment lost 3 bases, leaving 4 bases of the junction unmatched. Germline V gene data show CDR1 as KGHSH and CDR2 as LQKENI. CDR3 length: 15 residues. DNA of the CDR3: TGTGCCAGCTCACCGGGACTAGCAGAATACAATGAGCAGTTCTTC. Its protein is CASSPGLAEYNEQFF. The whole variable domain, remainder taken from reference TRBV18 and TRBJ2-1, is NAGVMQNPRHLVRRRGQEARLRCSPMKGHSHVYWYRQLPEEGLKFMVYLQKENIIDESGMPKERFSAEFPKEGPSILRIQQVVRGDSAAYFCASSPGLAEYNEQFFGPGTRLTVL.

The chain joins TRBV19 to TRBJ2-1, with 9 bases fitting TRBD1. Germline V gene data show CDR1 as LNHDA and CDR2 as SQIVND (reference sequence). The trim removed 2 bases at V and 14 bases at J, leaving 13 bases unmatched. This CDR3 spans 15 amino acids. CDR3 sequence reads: CASSINPPGQGRKFF. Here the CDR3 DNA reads TGTGCCAGTAGTATAAACCCCCCTGGACAGGGGAGAAAGTTCTTC. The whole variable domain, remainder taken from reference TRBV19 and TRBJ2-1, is DGGITQSPKYLFRKEGQNVTLSCEQNLNHDAMYWYRQDPGQGLRLIYYSQIVNDFQKGDIAEGYSVSREKKESFPLTVTSAQKNPTAFYLCASSINPPGQGRKFFGPGTRLTVL.

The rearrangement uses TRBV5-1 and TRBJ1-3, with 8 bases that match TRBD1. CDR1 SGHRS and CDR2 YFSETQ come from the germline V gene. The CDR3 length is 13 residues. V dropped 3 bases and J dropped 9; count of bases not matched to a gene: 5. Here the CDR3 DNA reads TGCGCCAGCAGCTCCGGACAGGGAGGCACCATATATTTT. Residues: CASSSGQGGTIYF. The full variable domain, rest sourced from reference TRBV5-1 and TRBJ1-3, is KAGVTQTPRYLIKTRGQQVTLSCSPISGHRSVSWYQQTPGQGLQFLFEYFSETQRNKGNFPGRFSGRQFSNSRSEMNVSTLELGDSALYLCASSSGQGGTIYFGEGSWLTVV.

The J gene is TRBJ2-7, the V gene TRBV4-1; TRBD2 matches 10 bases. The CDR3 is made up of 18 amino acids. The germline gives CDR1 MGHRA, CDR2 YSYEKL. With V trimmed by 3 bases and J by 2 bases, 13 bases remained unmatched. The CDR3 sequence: CASSHLLASGRVAYEQYF. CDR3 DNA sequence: TGCGCCAGCAGCCATCTTCTAGCTAGCGGGAGAGTAGCCTACGAGCAGTACTTC.

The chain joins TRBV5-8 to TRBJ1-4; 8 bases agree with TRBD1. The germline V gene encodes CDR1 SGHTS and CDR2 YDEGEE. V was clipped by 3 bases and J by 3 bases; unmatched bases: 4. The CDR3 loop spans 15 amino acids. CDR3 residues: CASSSTGGSNEKLFF. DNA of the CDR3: TGTGCCAGCAGCTCTACAGGGGGATCTAATGAAAAACTGTTTTTT.

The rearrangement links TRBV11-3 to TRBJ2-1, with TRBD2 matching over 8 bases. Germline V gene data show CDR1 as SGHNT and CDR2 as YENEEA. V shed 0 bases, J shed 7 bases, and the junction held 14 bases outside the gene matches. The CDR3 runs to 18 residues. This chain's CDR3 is CASSLEQAGSGSMNEQFF. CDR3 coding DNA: TGTGCCAGCAGCTTAGAACAGGCGGGGAGCGGGAGTATGAATGAGCAGTTCTTC. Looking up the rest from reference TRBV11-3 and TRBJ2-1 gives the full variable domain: EAGVVQSPRYKIIEKKQPVAFWCNPISGHNTLYWYLQNLGQGPELLIRYENEEAVDDSQLPKDRFSAERLKGVDSTLKIQPAELGDSAVYLCASSLEQAGSGSMNEQFFGPGTRLTVL.

CDR3 DNA sequence: TGTGCCAGCAGTGAAATAAGCGGGGGGAACAATGAGCAGTTCTTC. Its translation is CASSEISGGNNEQFF. The chain links TRBV6-1 to TRBJ2-1, with 9 bases lining up with TRBD2. The CDR3 runs 15 residues. Trimming removed 2 bases from V and 5 bases from J; junction bases left unmatched: 4. Germline CDR1 is MNHNS and CDR2 is SASEGT.

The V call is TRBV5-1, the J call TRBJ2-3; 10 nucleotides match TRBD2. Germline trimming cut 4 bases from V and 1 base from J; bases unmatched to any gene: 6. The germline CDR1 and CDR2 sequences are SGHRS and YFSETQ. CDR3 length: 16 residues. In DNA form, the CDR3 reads TGCGCCAGCAGCCCCCTAGCGGGGGCGGGCACAGATACGCAGTATTTT. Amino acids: CASSPLAGAGTDTQYF. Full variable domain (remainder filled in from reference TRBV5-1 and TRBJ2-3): KAGVTQTPRYLIKTRGQQVTLSCSPISGHRSVSWYQQTPGQGLQFLFEYFSETQRNKGNFPGRFSGRQFSNSRSEMNVSTLELGDSALYLCASSPLAGAGTDTQYFGPGTRLTVL.

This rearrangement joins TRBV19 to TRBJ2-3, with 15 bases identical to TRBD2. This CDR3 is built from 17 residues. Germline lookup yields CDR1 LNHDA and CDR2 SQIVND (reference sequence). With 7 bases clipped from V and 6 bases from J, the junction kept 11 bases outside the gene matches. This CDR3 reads CASTGLAGGRGPDTQYF. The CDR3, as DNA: TGTGCCAGTACCGGACTAGCGGGAGGGCGGGGCCCCGATACGCAGTATTTT.

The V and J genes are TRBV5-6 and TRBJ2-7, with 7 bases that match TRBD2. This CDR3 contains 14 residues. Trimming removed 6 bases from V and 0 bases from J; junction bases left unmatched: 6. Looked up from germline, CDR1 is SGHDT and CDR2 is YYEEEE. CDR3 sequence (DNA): TGTGCCAGCACAACCGGGGGGTTCTCCTACGAGCAGTACTTC. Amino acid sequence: CASTTGGFSYEQYF.

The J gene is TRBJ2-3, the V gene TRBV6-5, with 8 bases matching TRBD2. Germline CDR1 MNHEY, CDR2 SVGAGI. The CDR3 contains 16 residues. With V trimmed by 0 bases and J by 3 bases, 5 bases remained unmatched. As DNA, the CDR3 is TGTGCCAGCAGTTACTCAGCGGGAGCATGGACAGATACGCAGTATTTT. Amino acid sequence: CASSYSAGAWTDTQYF.

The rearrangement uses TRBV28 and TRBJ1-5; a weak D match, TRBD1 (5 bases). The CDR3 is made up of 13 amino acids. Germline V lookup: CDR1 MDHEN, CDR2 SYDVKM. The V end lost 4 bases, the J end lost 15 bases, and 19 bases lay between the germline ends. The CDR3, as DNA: TGTGCCAGCAGTTCCACAGGTGCGGATTGGGGGCATTTT. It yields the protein CASSSTGADWGHF.

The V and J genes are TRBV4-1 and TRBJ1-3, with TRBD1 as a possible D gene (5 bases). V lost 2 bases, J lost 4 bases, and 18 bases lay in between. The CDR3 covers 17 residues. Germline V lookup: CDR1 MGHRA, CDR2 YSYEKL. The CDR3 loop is CASSQNLAGTAGNTIYF. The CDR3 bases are TGCGCCAGCAGCCAAAATTTAGCCGGGACTGCGGGAAACACCATATATTTT.

DNA for the CDR3: TGTGCCAGCAGTTTACTCAGCGGGCGGAACACCGGGGAGCTGTTTTTT. Its translation is CASSLLSGRNTGELFF. The chain recombines TRBV28 with TRBJ2-2, with D possibly matching TRBD2 (6 bases). CDR1 MDHEN and CDR2 SYDVKM come from the germline V gene. Trimming shortened V by 2 bases and J by 1 base, and 11 bases separated the two germline ends. The CDR3 totals 16 residues.

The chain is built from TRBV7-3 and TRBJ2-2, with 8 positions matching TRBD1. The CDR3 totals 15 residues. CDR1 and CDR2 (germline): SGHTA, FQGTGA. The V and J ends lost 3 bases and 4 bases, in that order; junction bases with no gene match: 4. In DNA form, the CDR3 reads TGTGCCAGCAGCTTGGTCAGGGGGCCCACCGGGGAGCTGTTTTTT. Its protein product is CASSLVRGPTGELFF.

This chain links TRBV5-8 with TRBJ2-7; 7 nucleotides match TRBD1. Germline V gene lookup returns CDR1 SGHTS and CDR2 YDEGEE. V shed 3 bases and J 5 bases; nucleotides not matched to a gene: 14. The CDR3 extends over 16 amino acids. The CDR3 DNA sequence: TGTGCCAGCAGCTGGTACCGGGGACAGTTAGTCGACGAGCAGTACTTC. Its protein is CASSWYRGQLVDEQYF.

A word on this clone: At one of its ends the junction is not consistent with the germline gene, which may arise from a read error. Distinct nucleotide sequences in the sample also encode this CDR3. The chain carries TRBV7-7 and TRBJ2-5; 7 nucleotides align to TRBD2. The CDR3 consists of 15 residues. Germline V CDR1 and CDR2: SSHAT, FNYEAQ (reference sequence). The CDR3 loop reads CASSLGGGGQETQYF. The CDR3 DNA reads TGTGCTAGCAGCCTGGGGGGGGGTGGACAAGAGACCCAGTACTTC.

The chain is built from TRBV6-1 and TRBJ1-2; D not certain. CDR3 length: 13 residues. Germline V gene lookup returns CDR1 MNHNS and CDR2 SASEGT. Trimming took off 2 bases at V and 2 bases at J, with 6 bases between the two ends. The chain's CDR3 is CASSELPNYGYTF. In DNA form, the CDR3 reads TGTGCCAGCAGTGAACTCCCGAACTATGGCTACACCTTC.

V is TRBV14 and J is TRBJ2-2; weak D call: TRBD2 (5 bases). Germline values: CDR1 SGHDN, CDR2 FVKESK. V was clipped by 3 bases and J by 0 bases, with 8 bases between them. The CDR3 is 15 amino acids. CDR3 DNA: TGTGCCAGCAGCCACGAGGGTGCGAACACCGGGGAGCTGTTTTTT. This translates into CASSHEGANTGELFF. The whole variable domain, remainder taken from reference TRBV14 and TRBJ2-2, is EAGVTQFPSHSVIEKGQTVTLRCDPISGHDNLYWYRRVMGKEIKFLLHFVKESKQDESGMPNNRFLAERTGGTYSTLKVQPAELEDSGVYFCASSHEGANTGELFFGEGSRLTVL.

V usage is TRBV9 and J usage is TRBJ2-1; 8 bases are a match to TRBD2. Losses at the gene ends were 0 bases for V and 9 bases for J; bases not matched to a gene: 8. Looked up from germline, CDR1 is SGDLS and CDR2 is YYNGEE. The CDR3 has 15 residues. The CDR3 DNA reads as TGTGCCAGCAGCGTAGGGCTAGCGGGTTGGGTTGAGCAGTTCTTC. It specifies CASSVGLAGWVEQFF.

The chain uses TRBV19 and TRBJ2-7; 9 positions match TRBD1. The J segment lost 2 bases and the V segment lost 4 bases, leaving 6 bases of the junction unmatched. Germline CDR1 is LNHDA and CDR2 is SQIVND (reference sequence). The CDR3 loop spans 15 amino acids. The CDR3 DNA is TGTGCCAGTAGTACAACAGGGGGCACTCCCTACGAGCAGTACTTC. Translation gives CASSTTGGTPYEQYF.

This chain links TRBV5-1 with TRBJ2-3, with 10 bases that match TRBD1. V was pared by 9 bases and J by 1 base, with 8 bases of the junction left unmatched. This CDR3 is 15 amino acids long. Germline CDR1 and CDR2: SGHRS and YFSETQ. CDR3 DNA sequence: TGCGCCACCTCCCCCGGGACAGGGGGCACAGATACGCAGTATTTT. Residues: CATSPGTGGTDTQYF.

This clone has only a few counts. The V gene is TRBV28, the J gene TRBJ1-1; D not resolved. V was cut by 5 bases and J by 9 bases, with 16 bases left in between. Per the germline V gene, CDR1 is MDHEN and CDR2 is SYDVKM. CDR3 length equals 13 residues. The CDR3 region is CASSSAGSQKAFF. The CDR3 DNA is TGTGCCAGCAGTAGTGCCGGGAGTCAGAAAGCTTTCTTT.

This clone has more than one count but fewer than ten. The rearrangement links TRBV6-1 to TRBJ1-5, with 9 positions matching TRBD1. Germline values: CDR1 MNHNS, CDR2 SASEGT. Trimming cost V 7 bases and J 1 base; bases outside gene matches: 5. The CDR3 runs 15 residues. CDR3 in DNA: TGTGCCAGCACCGAGGACAGGGGAAGCAATCAGCCCCAGCATTTT. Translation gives CASTEDRGSNQPQHF.

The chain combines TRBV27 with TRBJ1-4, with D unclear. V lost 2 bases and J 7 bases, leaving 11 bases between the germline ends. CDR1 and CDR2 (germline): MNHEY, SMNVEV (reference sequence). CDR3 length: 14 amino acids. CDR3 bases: TGTGCCAGCAGTTTACGCATGCGGGTTGAAAAACTGTTTTTT. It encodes CASSLRMRVEKLFF.

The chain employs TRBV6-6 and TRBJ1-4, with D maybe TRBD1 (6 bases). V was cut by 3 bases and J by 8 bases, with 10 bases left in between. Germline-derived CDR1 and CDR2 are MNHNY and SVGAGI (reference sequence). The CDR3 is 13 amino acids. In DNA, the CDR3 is TGTGCCAGCAGTTATCAGGGGACCGAAAAACTGTTTTTT. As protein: CASSYQGTEKLFF.

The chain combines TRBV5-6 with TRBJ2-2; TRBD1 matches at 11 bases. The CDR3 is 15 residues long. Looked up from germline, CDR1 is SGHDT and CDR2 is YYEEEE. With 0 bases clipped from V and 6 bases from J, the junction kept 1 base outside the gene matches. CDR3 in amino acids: CASSLGDRGAGELFF. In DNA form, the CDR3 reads TGTGCCAGCAGCTTGGGGGACAGGGGGGCCGGGGAGCTGTTTTTT.

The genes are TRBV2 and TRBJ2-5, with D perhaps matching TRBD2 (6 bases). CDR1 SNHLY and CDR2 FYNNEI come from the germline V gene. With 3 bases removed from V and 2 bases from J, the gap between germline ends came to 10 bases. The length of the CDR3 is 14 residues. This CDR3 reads CASSEGLAQETQYF. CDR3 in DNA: TGTGCCAGCAGTGAGGGGCTAGCGCAAGAGACCCAGTACTTC.

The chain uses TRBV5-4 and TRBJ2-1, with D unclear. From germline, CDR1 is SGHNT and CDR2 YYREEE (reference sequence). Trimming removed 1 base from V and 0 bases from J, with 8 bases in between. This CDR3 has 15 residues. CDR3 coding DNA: TGTGCCAGCAGCTTGAGTAGTAGCTCCTACAATGAGCAGTTCTTC. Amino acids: CASSLSSSSYNEQFF.

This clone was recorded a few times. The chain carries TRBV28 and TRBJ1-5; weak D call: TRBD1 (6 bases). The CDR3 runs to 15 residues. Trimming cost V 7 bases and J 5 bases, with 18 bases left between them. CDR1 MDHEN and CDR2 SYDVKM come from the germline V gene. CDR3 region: CASINGRRGYQPQHF. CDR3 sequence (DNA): TGTGCCAGCATTAACGGCCGCAGGGGATATCAGCCCCAGCATTTT. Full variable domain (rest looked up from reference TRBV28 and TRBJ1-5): DVKVTQSSRYLVKRTGEKVFLECVQDMDHENMFWYRQDPGLGLRLIYFSYDVKMKEKGDIPEGYSVSREKKERFSLILESASTNQTSMYLCASINGRRGYQPQHFGDGTRLSIL.

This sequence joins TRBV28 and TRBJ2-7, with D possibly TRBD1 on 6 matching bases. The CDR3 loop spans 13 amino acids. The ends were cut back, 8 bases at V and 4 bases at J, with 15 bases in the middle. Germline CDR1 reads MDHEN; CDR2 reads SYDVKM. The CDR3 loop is CASGTPWGYEQYF. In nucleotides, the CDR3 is TGTGCCAGCGGGACACCTTGGGGTTACGAGCAGTACTTC. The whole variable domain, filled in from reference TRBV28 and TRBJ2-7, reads DVKVTQSSRYLVKRTGEKVFLECVQDMDHENMFWYRQDPGLGLRLIYFSYDVKMKEKGDIPEGYSVSREKKERFSLILESASTNQTSMYLCASGTPWGYEQYFGPGTRLTVT.